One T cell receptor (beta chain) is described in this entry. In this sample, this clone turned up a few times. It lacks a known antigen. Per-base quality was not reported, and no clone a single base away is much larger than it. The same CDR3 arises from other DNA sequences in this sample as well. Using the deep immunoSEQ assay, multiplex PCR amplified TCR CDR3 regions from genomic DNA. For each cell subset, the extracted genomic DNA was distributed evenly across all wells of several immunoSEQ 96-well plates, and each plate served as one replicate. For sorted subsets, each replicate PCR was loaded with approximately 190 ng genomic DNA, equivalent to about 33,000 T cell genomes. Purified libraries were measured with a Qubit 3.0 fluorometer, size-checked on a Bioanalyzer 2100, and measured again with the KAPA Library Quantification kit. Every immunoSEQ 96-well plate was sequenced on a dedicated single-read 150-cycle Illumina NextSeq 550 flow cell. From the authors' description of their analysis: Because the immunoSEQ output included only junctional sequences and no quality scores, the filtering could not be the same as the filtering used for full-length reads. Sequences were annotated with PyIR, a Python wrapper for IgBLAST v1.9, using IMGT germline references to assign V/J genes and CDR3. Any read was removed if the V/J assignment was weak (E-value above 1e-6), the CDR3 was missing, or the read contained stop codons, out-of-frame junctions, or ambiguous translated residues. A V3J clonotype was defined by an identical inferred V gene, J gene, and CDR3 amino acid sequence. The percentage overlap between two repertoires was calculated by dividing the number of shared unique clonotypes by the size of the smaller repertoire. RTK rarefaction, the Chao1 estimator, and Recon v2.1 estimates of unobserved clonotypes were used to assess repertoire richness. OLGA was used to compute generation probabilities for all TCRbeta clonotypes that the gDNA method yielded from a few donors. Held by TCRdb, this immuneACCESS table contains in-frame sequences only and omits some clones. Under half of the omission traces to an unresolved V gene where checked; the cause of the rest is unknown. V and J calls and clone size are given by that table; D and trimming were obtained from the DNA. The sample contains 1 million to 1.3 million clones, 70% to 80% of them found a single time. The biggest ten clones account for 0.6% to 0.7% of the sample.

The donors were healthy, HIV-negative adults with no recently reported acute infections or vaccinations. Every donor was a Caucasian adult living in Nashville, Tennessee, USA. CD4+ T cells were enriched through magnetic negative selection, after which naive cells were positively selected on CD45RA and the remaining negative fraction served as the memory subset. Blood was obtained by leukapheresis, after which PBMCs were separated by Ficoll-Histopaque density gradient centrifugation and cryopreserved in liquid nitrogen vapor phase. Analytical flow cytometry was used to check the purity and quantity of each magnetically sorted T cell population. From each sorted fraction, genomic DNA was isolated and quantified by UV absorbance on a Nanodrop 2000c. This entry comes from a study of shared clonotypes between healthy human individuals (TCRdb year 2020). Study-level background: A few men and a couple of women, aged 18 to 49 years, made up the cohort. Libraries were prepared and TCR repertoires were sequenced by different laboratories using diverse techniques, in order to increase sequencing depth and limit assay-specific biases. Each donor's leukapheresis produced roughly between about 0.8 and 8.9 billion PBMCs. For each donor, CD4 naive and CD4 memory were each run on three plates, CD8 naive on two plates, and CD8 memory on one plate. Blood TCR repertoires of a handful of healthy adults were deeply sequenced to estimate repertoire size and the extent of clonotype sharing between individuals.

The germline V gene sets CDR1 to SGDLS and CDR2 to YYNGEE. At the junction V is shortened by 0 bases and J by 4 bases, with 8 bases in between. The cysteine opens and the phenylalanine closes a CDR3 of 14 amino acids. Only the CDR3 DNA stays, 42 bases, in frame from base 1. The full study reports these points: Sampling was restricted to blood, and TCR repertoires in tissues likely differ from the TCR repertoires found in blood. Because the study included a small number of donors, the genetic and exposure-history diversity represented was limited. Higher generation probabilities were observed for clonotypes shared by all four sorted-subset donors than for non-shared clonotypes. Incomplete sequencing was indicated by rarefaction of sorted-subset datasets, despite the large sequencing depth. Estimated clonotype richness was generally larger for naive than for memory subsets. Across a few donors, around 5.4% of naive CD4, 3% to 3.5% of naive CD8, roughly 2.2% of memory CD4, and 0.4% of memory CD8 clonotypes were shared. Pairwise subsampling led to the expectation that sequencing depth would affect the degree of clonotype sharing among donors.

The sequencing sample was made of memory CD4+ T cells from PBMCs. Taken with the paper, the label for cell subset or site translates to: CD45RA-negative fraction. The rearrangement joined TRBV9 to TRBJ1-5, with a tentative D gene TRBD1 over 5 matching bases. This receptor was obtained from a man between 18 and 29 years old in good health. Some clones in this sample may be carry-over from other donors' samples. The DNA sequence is TGTGCCAGCAGCGTAGATGGGGGGAATCAGCCCCAGCATTTT. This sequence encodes CASSVDGGNQPQHF. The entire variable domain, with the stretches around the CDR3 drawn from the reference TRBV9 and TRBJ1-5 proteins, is DSGVTQTPKHLITATGQRVTLRCSPRSGDLSVYWYQQSLDQGLQFLIQYYNGEERAKGNILERFSAQQFPDLHSELNLSSLELGDSALYFCASSVDGGNQPQHFGDGTRLSIL.